The 22 T cell receptor beta chains below come from one sample, sequenced in a study of T-cell reconstitution after alpha-beta-depleted transplantation in children. Using unique molecular identifiers, the investigators prepared the TCRbeta library. TCRdb re-analysed the PCR reads in MiXCR, keeping a single row per CDR3 protein. The sample carries 80,000 to 100,000 distinct CDR3 sequences, 23% recorded once. This specimen consisted of PBMCs, obtained before TCRalphabeta/CD19-depleted stem cell transplant. Receptor source: a boy aged 2-9 years with acute lymphoblastic leukemia, due to receive a stem cell transplant.

CDR3 in DNA: TGTGCCAGCAGTTACATCGGGACTAGCGGGACCGCAGATACGCAGTATTTT. Protein: CASSYIGTSGTADTQYF. The chain has TRBV6-5 and TRBJ2-3, with 13 positions matching TRBD2. This CDR3 is 17 amino acids long. Germline trimming cut 2 bases from V and 4 bases from J; bases unmatched to any gene: 6. Germline CDR1 reads MNHEY; CDR2 reads SVGAGI.

This clonotype has ten or more counts. The chain has TRBV5-1 and TRBJ2-6, with D possibly matching TRBD1 (5 bases). Deletions cut 4 bases from V and 0 bases from J, with 8 bases between. CDR1 is SGHRS and CDR2 is YFSETQ in the germline V gene. The CDR3 spans 15 residues. The CDR3 spells CASSRGASGANVLTF. CDR3 sequence (DNA): TGCGCCAGCAGCAGGGGCGCCTCTGGGGCCAACGTCCTGACTTTC.

The chain has TRBV12-3 or TRBV12-4 and TRBJ2-2; no clear D gene. The CDR3 extends over 13 amino acids. V lost 1 base and J 5 bases, leaving 5 bases between the germline ends. The CDR3 nucleotides are TGTGCCAGCAGTTTAGAAGGTACCGGGGAGCTGTTTTTT. It specifies CASSLEGTGELFF.

This clonotype was detected ten times or more. V usage is TRBV7-2 and J usage is TRBJ1-2; D may be TRBD1 (6 bases). V lost 2 bases and J 2 bases, leaving 18 bases between the germline ends. The CDR3 loop spans 17 amino acids. Germline-derived CDR1 and CDR2 are SGHTA and FQGNSA. The DNA of the CDR3 is TGTGCCAGCAGCTTAATCACCGGACAGTACCTAAACTATGGCTACACCTTC. This translates into CASSLITGQYLNYGYTF. The complete variable domain, with remaining parts taken from reference TRBV7-2 and TRBJ1-2, reads GAGVSQSPSNKVTEKGKDVELRCDPISGHTALYWYRQSLGQGLEFLIYFQGNSAPDKSGLPSDRFSAERTGGSVSTLTIQRTQQEDSAVYLCASSLITGQYLNYGYTFGSGTRLTVV.

This clonotype was counted between two and nine times. This chain joins TRBV28 and TRBJ2-2; D is tentatively TRBD1 or TRBD2 (5 bases each). Germline CDR1 MDHEN, CDR2 SYDVKM. The CDR3 is made up of 17 amino acids. V lost 3 bases, J lost 7 bases, and 21 bases lay in between. The CDR3 reads CASSFPRDPSYDGELFF. CDR3 DNA sequence: TGTGCCAGCAGTTTTCCCCGGGACCCTAGTTATGACGGGGAGCTGTTTTTT.

The chain has TRBV18 and TRBJ1-5, with D uncertain. Germline loops: CDR1 KGHSH, CDR2 LQKENI. Trimming shortened V by 4 bases and J by 5 bases, and 9 bases separated the two germline ends. CDR3 length: 13 amino acids. The CDR3 DNA reads TGTGCCAGCTCACGAGATGAGCATCAGCCCCAGCATTTT. Translated, it gives CASSRDEHQPQHF. Combining the CDR3 with reference TRBV18 and TRBJ1-5 gives the whole variable domain NAGVMQNPRHLVRRRGQEARLRCSPMKGHSHVYWYRQLPEEGLKFMVYLQKENIIDESGMPKERFSAEFPKEGPSILRIQQVVRGDSAAYFCASSRDEHQPQHFGDGTRLSIL.

There are a few counts of this clonotype. The chain couples TRBV12-3 or TRBV12-4 to TRBJ2-5; TRBD2 might be the D (6 bases). V lost 6 bases and J lost 5, with 10 bases in between. The CDR3 is 12 amino acids. In nucleotides, the CDR3 is TGTGCCAGCAGGGACGCGGGGGAGACCCAGTACTTC. The encoded protein is CASRDAGETQYF.

This clonotype came up a few times. The V gene is TRBV10-3, the J gene TRBJ2-7; 7 positions match TRBD1. The CDR3 length is 13 residues. The ends lost 10 bases at V and 0 bases at J; junction bases unmatched: 6. Germline V gene data show CDR1 as ENHRY and CDR2 as SYGVKD. The CDR3 here is CASSDRSSYEQYF. Written as DNA, the CDR3 is TGTGCCAGCTCGGACAGGAGCTCCTACGAGCAGTACTTC.

This chain connects TRBV7-9 to TRBJ2-2, with D tentatively TRBD2 (6 bases). From germline, CDR1 is SEHNR and CDR2 FQNEAQ (reference sequence). V was shortened by 5 bases and J by 9 bases, with 19 bases between the two germline ends. This CDR3 contains 15 residues. CDR3 region: CASSPRAEGPRELFF. CDR3 bases: TGTGCCAGCAGCCCCCGAGCGGAGGGGCCCAGGGAGCTGTTTTTT.

The chain joins TRBV7-2 to TRBJ2-7; 9 bases agree with TRBD2. The V gene end was trimmed by 5 bases and the J gene end by 3 bases; junction bases not matched to a gene: 8. Germline loops: CDR1 SGHTA, CDR2 FQGNSA. The CDR3 covers 15 residues. As DNA, the CDR3 is TGTGCCAGCAGCAAACTAGCGGGCGGGTACTACGAGCAGTACTTC. Translating gives CASSKLAGGYYEQYF.

This clonotype has just a few counts. The chain is built from TRBV9 and TRBJ2-1; no clear D. The CDR3 has 15 residues. V lost 0 bases and J 0 bases, leaving 7 bases between the germline ends. CDR1 SGDLS and CDR2 YYNGEE come from the germline V gene. As DNA, the CDR3 is TGTGCCAGCAGCGTAGAGGGCCACTCCTACAATGAGCAGTTCTTC. Amino acid sequence: CASSVEGHSYNEQFF.

This clonotype was observed a few times. The CDR3 sequence: CATSRGSSRGGAKNIQYF. CDR3 in DNA: TGTGCCACCAGCAGAGGGTCCTCGAGGGGGGGAGCCAAAAACATTCAGTACTTC. This chain links TRBV15 with TRBJ2-4; TRBD2 might be the D (7 bases). The germline V gene encodes CDR1 LNHNV and CDR2 YYDKDF (reference sequence). V was pared by 1 base and J by 0 bases, with 16 bases between. The CDR3 has 18 residues. The variable domain in full, with the rest retrieved from reference TRBV15 and TRBJ2-4, is DAMVIQNPRYQVTQFGKPVTLSCSQTLNHNVMYWYQQKSSQAPKLLFHYYDKDFNNEADTPDNFQSRRPNTSFCFLDIRSPGLGDTAMYLCATSRGSSRGGAKNIQYFGAGTRLSVL.

V usage is TRBV2 and J usage is TRBJ2-1; D perhaps matches TRBD2 (6 bases). Trimming removed 4 bases at V and 4 bases at J, with 14 bases between. The CDR3 extends over 15 amino acids. Germline CDR1 SNHLY, CDR2 FYNNEI. The CDR3 sequence: CASSGSSGGYNEQFF. CDR3 coding DNA: TGTGCCAGCAGTGGGAGTAGCGGAGGTTACAATGAGCAGTTCTTC.

This clonotype has only a few counts. This chain uses TRBV7-8 with TRBJ1-2, with TRBD1 as a possible D gene (5 bases). Germline V lookup: CDR1 SGHVS, CDR2 FQNEAQ. The V and J ends lost 7 bases and 4 bases respectively, with 13 bases between them. This CDR3 contains 13 residues. The CDR3 spells CASTIGGGYGYTF. The CDR3 DNA sequence: TGTGCCAGCACCATCGGCGGGGGCTATGGCTACACCTTC.

The chain employs TRBV7-9 and TRBJ1-2; D not resolved. This CDR3 contains 11 residues. Germline values: CDR1 SEHNR, CDR2 FQNEAQ (reference sequence). V lost 11 bases and J 8 bases, leaving 15 bases between the germline ends. In DNA form, the CDR3 reads TGTGCCGGTCGTCGGGAGGAAGGCTACACCTTC. Encoded protein: CAGRREEGYTF.

The rearrangement joins TRBV20-1 to TRBJ2-5, with 8 bases aligning to TRBD1. V was clipped by 7 bases and J by 5 bases; unmatched bases: 9. Germline lookup yields CDR1 DFQATT and CDR2 SNEGSKA (reference sequence). CDR3 length: 13 amino acids. CDR3 protein: CSVAGRGLETQYF. CDR3 bases: TGCAGTGTAGCTGGCAGGGGGCTGGAGACCCAGTACTTC.

V is TRBV5-1 and J is TRBJ2-3; 7 nucleotides agree with TRBD2. The J segment lost 3 bases and the V segment lost 0 bases, leaving 7 bases of the junction unmatched. Germline V gene sequence: CDR1 SGHRS, CDR2 YFSETQ. The CDR3 extends over 16 amino acids. The CDR3 bases are TGCGCCAGCAGCTTGGGTGCTAGCGGAGCGACAGATACGCAGTATTTT. Translating it yields CASSLGASGATDTQYF.

The rearrangement uses TRBV7-9 and TRBJ2-5, with 8 bases that match TRBD2. CDR3 length: 15 amino acids. With 2 bases clipped from V and 5 bases from J, the junction kept 7 bases outside the gene matches. The germline V gene has CDR1 SEHNR and CDR2 FQNEAQ (reference sequence). CDR3 amino acids: CASSLTGRGDETQYF. CDR3 bases: TGTGCCAGCAGCTTAACCGGGAGGGGTGACGAGACCCAGTACTTC.

This clonotype was recorded a few times. This chain joins TRBV7-2 and TRBJ2-2; D unresolved. V dropped 3 bases and J dropped 2 bases, with 10 bases sitting between them. Germline CDR1 and CDR2: SGHTA and FQGNSA. The CDR3 length is 15 residues. This CDR3 is CASSFDSGNTGELFF. The DNA of the CDR3 is TGTGCCAGCAGCTTCGACTCGGGCAACACCGGGGAGCTGTTTTTT.

The chain links TRBV16 to TRBJ2-1, with unresolved D. Germline V lookup: CDR1 KGHSY, CDR2 FQNENV. The V and J ends lost 2 bases and 3 bases respectively, with 2 bases between them. There are 12 residues in the CDR3. CDR3 amino acids: CASSQVYNEQFF. Written as DNA, the CDR3 is TGTGCCAGCAGCCAAGTCTACAATGAGCAGTTCTTC.

CDR3 residues: CSAGTSGGGLQETQYF. The CDR3 DNA sequence: TGCAGCGCGGGGACTAGCGGGGGGGGGCTACAAGAGACCCAGTACTTC. The rearrangement uses TRBV20-1 and TRBJ2-5, with 16 bases fitting TRBD2. This CDR3 spans 16 amino acids. The germline V gene encodes CDR1 DFQATT and CDR2 SNEGSKA (reference sequence).

This clonotype turned up a few times. J is TRBJ2-1 and V is TRBV2; D is perhaps TRBD2 (6 bases). Germline V gene lookup returns CDR1 SNHLY and CDR2 FYNNEI. CDR3 length equals 16 residues. V lost 5 bases, J lost 4 bases, and 18 bases lay in between. CDR3 nucleotide sequence: TGTGCCAGCAGTAGCACCGGGACTGGGGCATACAATGAGCAGTTCTTC. Amino acid sequence: CASSSTGTGAYNEQFF.